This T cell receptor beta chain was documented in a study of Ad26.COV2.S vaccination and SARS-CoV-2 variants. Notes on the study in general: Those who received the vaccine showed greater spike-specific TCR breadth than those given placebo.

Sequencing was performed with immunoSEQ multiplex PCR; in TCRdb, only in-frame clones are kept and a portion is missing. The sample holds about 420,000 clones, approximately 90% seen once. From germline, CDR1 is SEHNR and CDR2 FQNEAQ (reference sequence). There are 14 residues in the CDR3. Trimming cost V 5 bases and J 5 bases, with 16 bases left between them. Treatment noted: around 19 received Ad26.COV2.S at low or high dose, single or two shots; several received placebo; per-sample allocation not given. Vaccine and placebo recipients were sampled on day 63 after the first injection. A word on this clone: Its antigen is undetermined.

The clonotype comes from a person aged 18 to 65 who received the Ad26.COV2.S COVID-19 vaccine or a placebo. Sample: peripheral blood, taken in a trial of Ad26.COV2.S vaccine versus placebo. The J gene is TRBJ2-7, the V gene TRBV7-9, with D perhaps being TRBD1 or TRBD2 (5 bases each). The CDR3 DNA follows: TGTGCCAGCAGCCAAGGGGACGCCCGCCACGAGCAGTACTTC. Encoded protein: CASSQGDARHEQYF. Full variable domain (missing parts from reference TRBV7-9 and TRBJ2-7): DTGVSQNPRHKITKRGQNVTFRCDPISEHNRLYWYRQTLGQGPEFLTYFQNEAQLEKSRLLSDRFSAERPKGSFSTLEIQRTEQGDSAMYLCASSQGDARHEQYFGPGTRLTVT.